One sample yielded the 32 T cell receptor beta chains listed below, sequenced in a study of human T cells and chemical hapten exposure. Via MiXCR, TCRdb re-called the RACE reads, giving one row per CDR3 protein. The data show tens of thousands of distinct CDR3 sequences, about 9.4% seen once. Time point specified: pre-sensitization, week 0. Treatment: therapeutic diphenylcyclopropenone sensitization with weekly scalp DPC. The sequencing here drew on whole blood, taken in connection with sensitization to the hapten diphenylcyclopropenone (DPC). These receptors were collected from a woman in her thirties or forties with alopecia areata. Some clones in this sample may be carry-over from other donors' samples.

Only a few counts were recorded for this clonotype. The rearrangement links TRBV5-1 to TRBJ2-3; TRBD1 agrees at 10 bases. Germline V gene sequence: CDR1 SGHRS, CDR2 YFSETQ. The ends lost 4 bases at V and 1 base at J; junction bases unmatched: 12. The CDR3 is 18 amino acids. The CDR3 region is CASSLKTGGLPGTDTQYF. The DNA for the CDR3 is TGCGCCAGCAGCCTAAAGACAGGGGGCCTACCGGGCACAGATACGCAGTATTTT.

This clonotype was detected ten times or more. This chain links TRBV25-1 with TRBJ1-5; 8 bases match TRBD1. The CDR3 is 14 residues long. Per germline, CDR1 MGHDK and CDR2 SYGVNS. Trimming at V came to 3 bases and at J to 2 bases, leaving 0 bases not matched to a gene. CDR3 protein: CASSETGGNQPQHF. For the CDR3, the DNA is TGTGCCAGCAGTGAGACAGGGGGCAATCAGCCCCAGCATTTT.

This clonotype was seen ten or more times. The rearrangement joins TRBV29-1 to TRBJ2-7, with TRBD1 as a possible D gene (6 bases). This CDR3 is 13 amino acids long. CDR1 SQVTM and CDR2 ANQGSEA come from the germline V gene. Trimming took 7 bases from V and 4 from J, leaving 17 bases between them. The DNA for the CDR3 is TGCAGCGCCAAAACCGGACAGCGTTACGAGCAGTACTTC. Amino acid sequence: CSAKTGQRYEQYF.

V gene TRBV7-2 combines with J gene TRBJ1-1, with D maybe TRBD1 (5 bases). The CDR3 consists of 14 residues. V lost 7 bases, J lost 4 bases, and 16 bases lay in between. Germline V gives CDR1 SGHTA, CDR2 FQGNSA. The CDR3 nucleotides read TGTGCCAGCACCAAATTGGGGCAGACCACTGAAGCTTTCTTT. Protein sequence: CASTKLGQTTEAFF. Full variable domain (remainder filled in from reference TRBV7-2 and TRBJ1-1): GAGVSQSPSNKVTEKGKDVELRCDPISGHTALYWYRQSLGQGLEFLIYFQGNSAPDKSGLPSDRFSAERTGGSVSTLTIQRTQQEDSAVYLCASTKLGQTTEAFFGQGTRLTVV.

This clonotype was seen ten or more times. This chain links TRBV20-1 with TRBJ2-7; TRBD1 is a possible D gene (5 bases). V was trimmed by 6 bases and J by 6 bases, leaving 18 bases between them. Looked up from germline, CDR1 is DFQATT and CDR2 is SNEGSKA (reference sequence). This CDR3 region has 13 residues. CDR3 nucleotides: TGCAGTGCCAGCCCAGGGAAGTTGCTCGAGCAGTACTTC. Protein product: CSASPGKLLEQYF.

Many counts were recorded for this clonotype. V gene TRBV14 combines with J gene TRBJ2-7, with D perhaps matching TRBD1 or TRBD2 (5 bases each). With 4 bases removed from V and 2 bases from J, the gap between germline ends came to 12 bases. Germline CDR1 and CDR2: SGHDN and FVKESK. The CDR3 spans 14 residues. The CDR3 DNA follows: TGTGCCAGCAGCCGCCTGGGACGGGCCTACGAGCAGTACTTC. This gives the protein CASSRLGRAYEQYF.

At least ten counts were recorded for this clonotype. The V gene is TRBV28, the J gene TRBJ2-1, with 8 bases lining up with TRBD1. Unmatched junction bases numbered 7, after V lost 5 bases and J lost 4 bases. In germline, CDR1 is MDHEN, CDR2 SYDVKM. The CDR3 covers 15 residues. In DNA form, the CDR3 reads TGTGCCAGCAGTCCCGGGACAGGACTATACAATGAGCAGTTCTTC. Protein product: CASSPGTGLYNEQFF. Looking up the rest from reference TRBV28 and TRBJ2-1 gives the full variable domain: DVKVTQSSRYLVKRTGEKVFLECVQDMDHENMFWYRQDPGLGLRLIYFSYDVKMKEKGDIPEGYSVSREKKERFSLILESASTNQTSMYLCASSPGTGLYNEQFFGPGTRLTVL.

This clonotype was detected many times. This chain links TRBV19 with TRBJ2-7; D might be TRBD1 or TRBD2, each matching 5 bases. The CDR3 consists of 16 residues. Germline lookup yields CDR1 LNHDA and CDR2 SQIVND (reference sequence). V was clipped by 4 bases and J by 3 bases, with 19 bases between them. Here the CDR3 DNA reads TGTGCCAGTAGTAATGACTGGGGGACCCTCTTCTACGAGCAGTACTTC. This codes for CASSNDWGTLFYEQYF.

This clonotype was detected only a few times. The J gene is TRBJ2-7, the V gene TRBV12-3 or TRBV12-4, with 8 bases lining up with TRBD2. The junction had 7 bases not matched to a gene; V was cut back by 6 bases and J by 0 bases. The CDR3 contains 15 residues. The CDR3 DNA follows: TGTGCCAGCAGCTTCCCCGGGGGGGCCTCCTACGAGCAGTACTTC. It codes for CASSFPGGASYEQYF.

This clonotype was seen ten or more times. The chain has TRBV6-2 or TRBV6-3 and TRBJ1-1; D is unresolved. Trimming stripped 2 bases from V and 9 bases from J, with 10 bases between. There are 12 residues in the CDR3. Per germline, CDR1 MNHEY and CDR2 SVGEGT. The CDR3 sequence is CASSYRQSKAFF. CDR3 DNA sequence: TGTGCCAGCAGTTACCGGCAGTCAAAAGCTTTCTTT.

This clonotype was seen ten or more times. This chain links TRBV2 with TRBJ2-7, with unresolved D. V shed 4 bases and J shed 0 bases, with 7 bases lying between them. CDR1 SNHLY and CDR2 FYNNEI come from the germline V gene. There are 13 residues in the CDR3. The CDR3 region is CASSVGSSYEQYF. The CDR3, as DNA: TGTGCCAGCAGTGTGGGCAGCTCCTACGAGCAGTACTTC.

This clonotype occurred many times. This CDR3 is CASSSWTGREGYGYTF. The CDR3 DNA reads as TGTGCCAGCTCATCGTGGACAGGGAGAGAGGGCTATGGCTACACCTTC. This chain connects TRBV18 to TRBJ1-2, with 8 bases identical to TRBD1. V was clipped by 5 bases and J by 4 bases; unmatched bases: 12. This CDR3 spans 16 amino acids. CDR1 and CDR2 from the germline V gene are KGHSH and LQKENI.

This clonotype was seen many times. The gene calls are TRBV28 and TRBJ2-3; 7 positions match TRBD2. This CDR3 is built from 15 residues. J lost 0 bases, V lost 4 bases, and 4 bases had no gene match. CDR1 and CDR2 (germline): MDHEN, SYDVKM. The CDR3 bases are TGTGCCAGCAGTTCCCCTAGCGGTAGCACAGATACGCAGTATTTT. Protein product: CASSSPSGSTDTQYF.

This clonotype was picked up many times. The rearrangement joins TRBV3-1 to TRBJ2-5; 8 bases agree with TRBD2. With V trimmed by 4 bases and J by 5 bases, 9 bases remained unmatched. CDR1 and CDR2 from the germline V gene are LGHDT and YNNKEL (reference sequence). The CDR3 spans 15 residues. Here the CDR3 reads CASSRTSTSTETQYF. The CDR3 DNA reads TGTGCCAGCAGCCGGACTAGCACGTCCACCGAGACCCAGTACTTC.

This sequence joins TRBV10-3 and TRBJ2-5, with D perhaps TRBD1 (7 bases). Looked up from germline, CDR1 is ENHRY and CDR2 is SYGVKD. V was clipped by 10 bases and J by 1 base, with 13 bases between them. The CDR3 consists of 13 residues. The CDR3 DNA follows: TGTGCCACCCGGCGGGACAGCCAAGAGACCCAGTACTTC. Translation: CATRRDSQETQYF.

The table lists this clonotype with a few counts. The CDR3 region has the DNA TGCAGCGTGACCCGGGACAGGGGTTCTCCTGAAGCTTTCTTT. This codes for CSVTRDRGSPEAFF. The rearrangement joins TRBV29-1 to TRBJ1-1, with TRBD1 identical over 10 bases. J lost 6 bases, V lost 6 bases, and 10 bases had no gene match. CDR3 size: 14 residues. Germline V gene sequence: CDR1 SQVTM, CDR2 ANQGSEA. Full variable domain (outside the CDR3, taken from reference TRBV29-1 and TRBJ1-1): SAVISQKPSRDICQRGTSLTIQCQVDSQVTMMFWYRQQPGQSLTLIATANQGSEATYESGFVIDKFPISRPNLTFSTLTVSNMSPEDSSIYLCSVTRDRGSPEAFFGQGTRLTVV.

This clonotype was observed at least ten times. J is TRBJ2-3 and V is TRBV27, with TRBD2 identical over 14 bases. The CDR3 spans 17 residues. Germline V gene lookup returns CDR1 MNHEY and CDR2 SMNVEV (reference sequence). V dropped 5 bases and J dropped 10; count of bases not matched to a gene: 14. CDR3 region: CASSPPGLAGGRLAQYF. CDR3 bases: TGTGCCAGCAGTCCGCCCGGACTAGCGGGGGGTCGGCTAGCGCAGTATTTT.

This chain connects TRBV20-1 to TRBJ1-1; no firm D call. The CDR3 runs 14 residues. Trimming pared 3 bases from V and 0 bases from J, leaving 11 bases between. The germline V gene has CDR1 DFQATT and CDR2 SNEGSKA (reference sequence). For the CDR3, the DNA is TGCAGTGCTAGTAAGGCACTTTTGAACACTGAAGCTTTCTTT. Its protein is CSASKALLNTEAFF.

This clonotype appeared many times. The V and J genes are TRBV6-6 and TRBJ1-2; a possible D gene is TRBD1 (5 bases). V dropped 1 base and J dropped 2 bases, with 5 bases sitting between them. Germline V lookup: CDR1 MNHNY, CDR2 SVGAGI (reference sequence). This CDR3 has 13 amino acids. CDR3 nucleotides: TGTGCCAGCAGTTACTGGGACAACTATGGCTACACCTTC. Translating it yields CASSYWDNYGYTF.

The rearrangement joins TRBV6-5 to TRBJ2-2, with 9 bases that match TRBD1. Trimming cost V 5 bases and J 4 bases; bases outside gene matches: 5. Germline V lookup: CDR1 MNHEY, CDR2 SVGAGI. This CDR3 has 15 amino acids. CDR3 residues: CASSQDRGATGELFF. As DNA, the CDR3 is TGTGCCAGCAGTCAGGACAGGGGCGCCACCGGGGAGCTGTTTTTT.

This clonotype was found many times. This chain joins TRBV28 and TRBJ1-6; D gene uncertain. The length of the CDR3 is 13 residues. CDR1 MDHEN and CDR2 SYDVKM come from the germline V gene. V was pared by 4 bases and J by 7 bases, with 8 bases between. CDR3 region: CASSYRANSPLHF. CDR3 coding DNA: TGTGCCAGCAGTTACCGGGCAAATTCACCCCTCCACTTT.

This clonotype came up many times. The chain couples TRBV27 to TRBJ1-1, with 8 positions matching TRBD1. This CDR3 has 15 amino acids. Germline CDR1 and CDR2: MNHEY and SMNVEV (reference sequence). The junction had 9 bases not matched to a gene; V was cut back by 5 bases and J by 4 bases. CDR3 region: CASSLGQGGTTEAFF. CDR3 coding DNA: TGTGCCAGCAGTCTTGGACAGGGAGGGACCACTGAAGCTTTCTTT.

This clonotype occurred a few times. V usage is TRBV6-5 and J usage is TRBJ2-7; D might be TRBD1 (6 bases). With 0 bases removed from V and 5 bases from J, the gap between germline ends came to 11 bases. Germline-derived CDR1 and CDR2 are MNHEY and SVGAGI. The CDR3 loop spans 14 amino acids. In DNA form, the CDR3 reads TGTGCCAGCAGTTACTCTCGCAGGGACAACGAGCAGTACTTC. Translating gives CASSYSRRDNEQYF.

This clonotype was observed many times. V and J are TRBV6-2 or TRBV6-3 and TRBJ1-1; D perhaps matches TRBD1 (5 bases). CDR3 length equals 13 residues. CDR1 is MNHEY and CDR2 is SVGEGT in the germline V gene. Trimming took 8 bases from V and 0 from J, leaving 10 bases between them. The CDR3: CASGGTLNTEAFF. The CDR3 DNA follows: TGTGCCAGCGGGGGGACCCTGAACACTGAAGCTTTCTTT.

This clonotype was observed a few times. V usage is TRBV20-1 and J usage is TRBJ1-5, with D maybe TRBD1 (6 bases). V dropped 7 bases and J dropped 0 bases, with 10 bases sitting between them. CDR1 DFQATT and CDR2 SNEGSKA come from the germline V gene (reference sequence). CDR3 size: 13 residues. This chain's CDR3 is CSVGQTSNQPQHF. For the CDR3, the DNA is TGCAGTGTAGGACAGACTAGCAATCAGCCCCAGCATTTT.

V is TRBV12-2 and J is TRBJ1-5; TRBD1, the table's D call, lacks a check against the DNA. TRBV12-2 counts as a pseudogene. CDR3 length: 15 residues. The CDR3: CASRLVAGSNQPQHF. DNA of the CDR3: TGTGCAAGTCGCTTAGTGGCAGGGTCGAATCAGCCCCAGCATTTT.

At least ten counts were recorded for this clonotype. The rearrangement uses TRBV4-1 and TRBJ2-7; the match to TRBD1 covers 12 bases. Germline CDR1 reads MGHRA; CDR2 reads YSYEKL. The J segment lost 9 bases and the V segment lost 1 base, leaving 10 bases of the junction unmatched. The CDR3 runs 16 residues. CDR3 nucleotide sequence: TGCGCCAGCAGCCAAGTGGAGTGGGACAGGGGGCGTAGGCAGTACTTC. As protein: CASSQVEWDRGRRQYF.

There are a few counts of this clonotype. V is TRBV7-9 and J is TRBJ1-1; 9 bases are shared with TRBD1. Trimming removed 5 bases from V and 8 bases from J; junction bases left unmatched: 0. Germline CDR1 reads SEHNR; CDR2 reads FQNEAQ (reference sequence). This CDR3 has 11 residues. This CDR3 is CASSTGGEAFF. The CDR3 bases are TGTGCCAGCAGCACAGGGGGCGAAGCTTTCTTT.

The V gene is TRBV7-2, the J gene TRBJ1-2, with 9 bases fitting TRBD1. With 4 bases clipped from V and 8 bases from J, the junction kept 8 bases outside the gene matches. The CDR3 is 14 amino acids. Germline V CDR1 and CDR2: SGHTA, FQGNSA. CDR3: CASSSYTGGSGYTF. The DNA of the CDR3 is TGTGCCAGCAGCTCATATACAGGGGGCAGCGGCTACACCTTC. The entire variable domain, with the rest obtained from reference TRBV7-2 and TRBJ1-2, is as follows: GAGVSQSPSNKVTEKGKDVELRCDPISGHTALYWYRQSLGQGLEFLIYFQGNSAPDKSGLPSDRFSAERTGGSVSTLTIQRTQQEDSAVYLCASSSYTGGSGYTFGSGTRLTVV.

In this sample, this clonotype turned up many times. The chain couples TRBV3-1 to TRBJ1-2; D ambiguous. The CDR3 contains 12 residues. Germline V lookup: CDR1 LGHDT, CDR2 YNNKEL (reference sequence). The V end was cut by 3 bases, the J end by 4 bases, with 6 bases between. The CDR3 nucleotides are TGTGCCAGCAGCCAGGGAACCTATGGCTACACCTTC. Amino acids: CASSQGTYGYTF.

The chain carries TRBV29-1 and TRBJ2-5; 11 bases are shared with TRBD2. Unmatched junction bases numbered 7, after V lost 4 bases and J lost 0 bases. There are 16 residues in the CDR3. Germline assignment: CDR1 SQVTM and CDR2 ANQGSEA. Here the CDR3 DNA reads TGCAGCGTTGGGGCGACTAGCGGGGAGTACCAAGAGACCCAGTACTTC. Translated, it gives CSVGATSGEYQETQYF.

J is TRBJ2-5 and V is TRBV11-2, with a weak D call TRBD1 (6 bases). Deletions cut 4 bases from V and 1 base from J, with 10 bases between. This CDR3 contains 14 residues. Germline CDR1 reads SGHAT; CDR2 reads FQNNGV. The CDR3 DNA follows: TGTGCCAGCAGCTATACAGGGCCCCAAGAGACCCAGTACTTC. Translated, it gives CASSYTGPQETQYF.